The 22 T cell receptor beta chains in this list originate from one sample, sequenced in a study of vaccination effects on CD4 cells after COVID-19. Method: immunoSEQ multiplex PCR; TCRdb's copy keeps in-frame clones and lacks some. The sample contains about 71,000 clones, approximately 79% of which appear only once. Their antigen targets remain unknown. A roughly 10-day culture period preceded the isolation of CD4+ T cells. Participants completed two doses of the BNT162b2 or mRNA-1273 vaccine. Sequenced here: CD4+ T cells from PBMCs cultured without peptide, sampled after COVID-19 vaccination. Receptor source: a human donor who received a COVID-19 vaccine.

V usage is TRBV9 and J usage is TRBJ1-5; D possibly corresponds to TRBD1 (5 bases). This CDR3 spans 15 amino acids. Germline V lookup: CDR1 SGDLS, CDR2 YYNGEE. Trimming left V 0 bases short and J 5 bases short, with 12 bases between. This CDR3 reads CASSVVWDGYQPQHF. CDR3 nucleotide sequence: TGTGCCAGCAGCGTAGTCTGGGACGGATATCAGCCCCAGCATTTT.

V is TRBV2 and J is TRBJ1-2; a possible D gene is TRBD1 (5 bases). The CDR3 runs to 12 residues. V shed 5 bases and J shed 4 bases, with 8 bases lying between them. Germline V gene data show CDR1 as SNHLY and CDR2 as FYNNEI. The CDR3 region has the DNA TGTGCCAGCAGTAGAGACAGCTATGGCTACACCTTC. This sequence encodes CASSRDSYGYTF.

The rearrangement joins TRBV12-3 or TRBV12-4 to TRBJ1-5; weak D call: TRBD1 (5 bases). The CDR3 is made up of 13 amino acids. Deletions cut 1 base from V and 8 bases from J, with 9 bases between. Written as DNA, the CDR3 is TGTGCCAGCAGTTTAGACCGGGGCAAGCCCCAGCATTTT. Residues: CASSLDRGKPQHF.

V is TRBV6-1 and J is TRBJ1-1; D is unresolved. The V end was cut by 0 bases, the J end by 5 bases, with 19 bases between. The CDR3 totals 17 residues. Per the germline V gene, CDR1 is MNHNS and CDR2 is SASEGT. The CDR3, as DNA: TGTGCCAGCAGTGAAGCGCTTCGAATATTGTCCCGAACTGAAGCTTTCTTT. Its protein product is CASSEALRILSRTEAFF.

The chain is built from TRBV20-1 and TRBJ2-7; the D is unclear. Germline values: CDR1 DFQATT, CDR2 SNEGSKA (reference sequence). This CDR3 region has 11 residues. The V gene lost 3 bases and the J gene lost 6 bases, with 9 bases spanning the gap. CDR3 residues: CSARVLGEQYV. The DNA for the CDR3 is TGCAGTGCTAGGGTCTTAGGCGAGCAGTACGTC.

This clone was counted a single time. The chain employs TRBV15 and TRBJ1-5, with D hard to call. The germline CDR1 and CDR2 sequences are LNHNV and YYDKDF (reference sequence). CDR3 length: 14 amino acids. The ends were cut back, 5 bases at V and 7 bases at J, with 15 bases in the middle. Here the CDR3 reads CATSRAGFGQPQHF. The CDR3 DNA sequence: TGTGCCACCAGCCGAGCGGGGTTCGGACAGCCCCAGCATTTT.

This clone was observed a handful of times. This chain links TRBV7-2 with TRBJ2-7, with D uncertain. This CDR3 has 11 amino acids. CDR1 and CDR2 from the germline V gene are SGHTA and FQGNSA. The ends were cut back, 5 bases at V and 9 bases at J, with 11 bases in the middle. CDR3 DNA sequence: TGTGCCAGCAGCCCCTCCTGTGGGCAGTACGTC. Translating it yields CASSPSCGQYV.

J is TRBJ2-5 and V is TRBV7-3, with a tentative D call TRBD2 (5 bases). V lost 5 bases, J lost 3 bases, and 16 bases lay in between. Germline CDR1 and CDR2: SGHTA and FQGTGA. This CDR3 has 15 amino acids. CDR3 nucleotides: TGTGCCAGCAGCCCCGGGTTTTTGGGAGAAGAGACCCAGTACTTC. This encodes CASSPGFLGEETQYF.

The genes are TRBV6-5 and TRBJ1-1; D unclear. CDR1 is MNHEY and CDR2 is SVGAGI in the germline V gene. This CDR3 comprises 14 residues. The V gene lost 0 bases and the J gene lost 1 base, with 6 bases spanning the gap. The CDR3 nucleotides are TGTGCCAGCAGTTACTCACCGGGGAACACTGAAGCTTTCTTT. It translates to CASSYSPGNTEAFF.

This chain uses TRBV30 with TRBJ1-2; TRBD1 matches 9 bases. Germline V lookup: CDR1 GTSNPN, CDR2 SVGIG (reference sequence). The CDR3 has 15 amino acids. V lost 3 bases and J lost 4; bases outside the gene matches: 9. The CDR3 nucleotides read TGTGCCTGGAGGAACCCAGGACAGGGGATCTATGGCTACACCTTC. Translating gives CAWRNPGQGIYGYTF.

The rearrangement uses TRBV4-2 and TRBJ2-3; 12 bases map to TRBD2. Germline V lookup: CDR1 LGHNA, CDR2 YNFKEQ. The CDR3 is made up of 16 amino acids. With V trimmed by 5 bases and J by 5 bases, 8 bases remained unmatched. CDR3 protein: CASSYLAGGKGDTQYF. The CDR3 DNA is TGTGCCAGCAGCTACCTAGCGGGGGGGAAGGGAGATACGCAGTATTTT.

The J gene is TRBJ1-1, the V gene TRBV19; D is unclear. The CDR3 is 13 residues long. From germline, CDR1 is LNHDA and CDR2 SQIVND (reference sequence). The V end lost 11 bases, the J end lost 5 bases, and 18 bases lay between the germline ends. CDR3 coding DNA: TGTGCCTGCACGACGGTTGGTGGAACTGAAGCTTTCTTT. Translation gives CACTTVGGTEAFF. Drawing the rest from reference TRBV19 and TRBJ1-1, the complete variable domain is DGGITQSPKYLFRKEGQNVTLSCEQNLNHDAMYWYRQDPGQGLRLIYYSQIVNDFQKGDIAEGYSVSREKKESFPLTVTSAQKNPTAFYLCACTTVGGTEAFFGQGTRLTVV.

The chain uses TRBV14 and TRBJ2-2; 7 positions agree with TRBD2. This CDR3 has 16 amino acids. The V gene end was trimmed by 0 bases and the J gene end by 4 bases; junction bases not matched to a gene: 5. Germline CDR1 is SGHDN and CDR2 is FVKESK. The DNA for the CDR3 is TGTGCCAGCAGCCAAGAGGCACGGGGGGTCACCGGGGAGCTGTTTTTT. Its protein product is CASSQEARGVTGELFF. Full variable domain (missing parts from reference TRBV14 and TRBJ2-2): EAGVTQFPSHSVIEKGQTVTLRCDPISGHDNLYWYRRVMGKEIKFLLHFVKESKQDESGMPNNRFLAERTGGTYSTLKVQPAELEDSGVYFCASSQEARGVTGELFFGEGSRLTVL.

J is TRBJ1-3 and V is TRBV5-5; D unclear. The CDR3 totals 16 residues. In germline, CDR1 is SGHKS, CDR2 YYEKEE (reference sequence). The V gene lost 4 bases and the J gene lost 0 bases, with 14 bases spanning the gap. The CDR3 nucleotides are TGTGCCAGCAGCCCATGGTCCGGAAGCTCTGGAAACACCATATATTTT. Protein product: CASSPWSGSSGNTIYF.

The genes are TRBV2 and TRBJ1-1; perhaps TRBD1 as D (5 bases). In germline, CDR1 is SNHLY, CDR2 FYNNEI. V lost 0 bases to trimming and J lost 5 bases, with 13 bases between them. The CDR3 consists of 15 residues. CDR3: CASSEALGGRTEAFF. The DNA of the CDR3 is TGTGCCAGCAGTGAAGCGTTGGGGGGAAGAACTGAAGCTTTCTTT.

This chain uses TRBV4-1 with TRBJ1-2; unclear D gene. The germline V and J ends were trimmed by 11 bases and 7 bases, with 17 bases remaining between them. Looked up from germline, CDR1 is MGHRA and CDR2 is YSYEKL. The CDR3 sequence is 12 residues long. CDR3 coding DNA: TGCGCCTGTCGCTCCCCAGGTCGTGGCTACACCTTC. This codes for CACRSPGRGYTF.

The J gene is TRBJ1-1, the V gene TRBV7-2; 9 nucleotides agree with TRBD1. Germline V gives CDR1 SGHTA, CDR2 FQGNSA. CDR3 length: 15 residues. V shed 3 bases, J shed 4 bases, and the junction held 6 bases outside the gene matches. Here the CDR3 DNA reads TGTGCCAGCAGCTTCAGAACAGGGGGCGGCACTGAAGCTTTCTTT. Its protein is CASSFRTGGGTEAFF.

The chain uses TRBV10-2 and TRBJ2-7, with D possibly matching TRBD1 (5 bases). The CDR3 covers 13 residues. Germline V gene data show CDR1 as WSHSY and CDR2 as SAAADI. V lost 3 bases, J lost 8 bases, and 14 bases lay in between. In DNA form, the CDR3 reads TGCGCCAGCAGTGAAGGGGCAGGGTTCAAGCAGTACGTC. Translation: CASSEGAGFKQYV.

The rearrangement uses TRBV27 and TRBJ2-1; the match to TRBD2 covers 9 bases. V trimming: 5 bases; J trimming: 3 bases; junction bases outside the gene matches: 5. In germline, CDR1 is MNHEY, CDR2 SMNVEV (reference sequence). The CDR3 spans 15 residues. The CDR3 DNA follows: TGTGCCAGCAGTAAGCCAGCGGGGGGCTACAATGAGCAGTTCTTC. Protein sequence: CASSKPAGGYNEQFF.

This clone was counted once. Here the CDR3 DNA reads TGTGCCAGCAGCTTAGTCCTAGGAGAGACCCAGTACTTC. It specifies CASSLVLGETQYF. V and J are TRBV11-2 and TRBJ2-5; D is unresolved. V lost 1 base and J 4 bases, leaving 7 bases between the germline ends. Germline lookup yields CDR1 SGHAT and CDR2 FQNNGV. CDR3 size: 13 residues. Full variable domain (rest looked up from reference TRBV11-2 and TRBJ2-5): EAGVAQSPRYKIIEKRQSVAFWCNPISGHATLYWYQQILGQGPKLLIQFQNNGVVDDSQLPKDRFSAERLKGVDSTLKIQPAKLEDSAVYLCASSLVLGETQYFGPGTRLLVL.

CDR3 in amino acids: CASSPQGQGRSPLHF. The CDR3 coding sequence is TGTGCCAGCAGCCCGCAGGGACAGGGCCGGTCACCCCTCCACTTT. The chain employs TRBV3-1 (or the pseudogene TRBV3-2) and TRBJ1-6; 9 bases map to TRBD1. Per germline, CDR1 LGHDT and CDR2 YNNKEL (reference sequence). V lost 4 bases to trimming and J lost 10 bases; unmatched junction nucleotides: 8. The CDR3 contains 15 residues.

The chain uses TRBV7-2 and TRBJ1-6; no clear D. The CDR3 contains 11 residues. Germline values: CDR1 SGHTA, CDR2 FQGNSA. Trimming shortened V by 1 base and J by 10 bases, and 2 bases separated the two germline ends. The CDR3 nucleotides are TGTGCCAGCAGCTTAGGCTCACCCCTCCACTTT. It encodes CASSLGSPLHF.